These 32 T cell receptor beta chains were sequenced from one sample in a study of T cells expressing NK-cell markers. TCRdb re-called the 5' RACE reads and shows each CDR3 protein once, DNA omitted. The sample is made up of some 300,000 distinct CDR3 sequences, and the top ten hold under 0.5% of it. The sample taken for sequencing was blood T cells: a sorted CD56 or NKG2C T cell subset, CD4+ or CD8+ T cells, or bulk PBMC T cells (not recorded which). The receptors originated from a man aged 18 to 29 in good health.

The chain has TRBV12-3 or TRBV12-4 and TRBJ2-1; absent DNA, TCRdb's TRBD2 call cannot be checked. This CDR3 has 14 amino acids. The CDR3 sequence is CASSPHKLVNEQFF.

This chain connects TRBV29-1 to TRBJ2-1; with no DNA, the TCRdb D assignment of TRBD2 cannot be verified. The CDR3 is 13 residues long. Germline V gene data show CDR1 as SQVTM and CDR2 as ANQGSEA. The CDR3 here is CSAGLAGSNEQFF.

V gene TRBV20-1 combines with J gene TRBJ2-5; TCRdb outputs TRBD1, but without DNA this stays unchecked. Germline values: CDR1 DFQATT, CDR2 SNEGSKA (reference sequence). The CDR3 spans 13 residues. CDR3 amino acids: CSAPSHHQETQYF.

V gene TRBV20-1 combines with J gene TRBJ2-3; TCRdb gives TRBD2 as the D gene, but with no DNA this cannot be confirmed. The CDR3 consists of 16 residues. Germline CDR1 and CDR2: DFQATT and SNEGSKA (reference sequence). Here the CDR3 reads CSAIRTSGSMADTQYF.

The rearrangement links TRBV29-1 to TRBJ2-5; without DNA, the TCRdb call of TRBD2 cannot be checked. Germline lookup yields CDR1 SQVTM and CDR2 ANQGSEA. The CDR3 consists of 13 residues. The CDR3 is CSVDGRAPETQYF.

V and J are TRBV6-1 and TRBJ1-4. Germline V gene lookup returns CDR1 MNHNS and CDR2 SASEGT. There are 16 residues in the CDR3. CDR3 sequence reads: CASSEAGVATNEKLFF.

The gene calls are TRBV5-1 and TRBJ2-1; TCRdb reports TRBD2, a call that lacks DNA to check it against. CDR1 is SGHRS, CDR2 YFSETQ, per germline. This CDR3 has 15 residues. Here the CDR3 reads CASSPGLRPINEQFF.

The rearrangement links TRBV7-2 to TRBJ2-5; TCRdb outputs TRBD2, but without DNA this stays unchecked. The CDR3 is made up of 14 amino acids. Germline CDR1 is SGHTA and CDR2 is FQGNSA. The CDR3 sequence is CASSLGVLAAPQYF.

The J gene is TRBJ2-1, the V gene TRBV7-2. CDR3 size: 12 residues. CDR1 is SGHTA, CDR2 FQGNSA, per germline. The CDR3 reads CASSLELTEQFF.

The chain joins TRBV6-2 or TRBV6-3 to TRBJ2-1; the TCRdb call, TRBD2, lacks DNA for checking. This CDR3 comprises 15 residues. Germline-derived CDR1 and CDR2 are MNHEY and SVGEGT. The CDR3 loop is CASSRLAGDLFEQFF.

The chain joins TRBV29-1 to TRBJ1-5; checking the TCRdb D call of TRBD1 is not possible without DNA. Germline V gene lookup returns CDR1 SQVTM and CDR2 ANQGSEA. The CDR3 consists of 14 residues. This CDR3 is CSVVGQGADQPQHF.

This chain connects TRBV15 to TRBJ2-3; TCRdb indicates TRBD2, and absent DNA this call remains unverified. The CDR3 contains 16 residues. Germline loops: CDR1 LNHNV, CDR2 YYDKDF (reference sequence). CDR3 residues: CATSRDVTGAPDTQYF.

The rearrangement joins TRBV20-1 to TRBJ1-6. CDR3 length: 13 residues. CDR1 is DFQATT and CDR2 is SNEGSKA in the germline V gene (reference sequence). CDR3 sequence reads: CSASEGIGSPLHF.

The rearrangement links TRBV10-3 to TRBJ2-2; TCRdb's D call of TRBD1 is untestable without DNA. Germline-derived CDR1 and CDR2 are ENHRY and SYGVKD. The CDR3 contains 16 residues. CDR3 sequence: CAITSTDRSSTGELFF.

V is TRBV11-2 and J is TRBJ2-1; there is no DNA to check the TCRdb D call of TRBD2. Germline values: CDR1 SGHAT, CDR2 FQNNGV. The CDR3 length is 14 residues. The CDR3 protein is CASSLDRAGGPQFF.

The V gene is TRBV7-6, the J gene TRBJ2-6. Germline loops: CDR1 SGHVS, CDR2 FNYEAQ. This CDR3 spans 15 amino acids. This chain's CDR3 is CASSTSGAGANVLTF.

The rearrangement joins TRBV15 to TRBJ2-5; TCRdb gives TRBD2 as the D gene, but with no DNA this cannot be confirmed. This CDR3 is 17 amino acids long. The V gene's germline CDR1 is LNHNV and CDR2 YYDKDF (reference sequence). CDR3 in amino acids: CATSGLKLAGERETQYF.

The V call is TRBV20-1, the J call TRBJ2-3. Germline lookup yields CDR1 DFQATT and CDR2 SNEGSKA (reference sequence). The CDR3 has 12 residues. The CDR3 sequence: CSASGGTDTQYF.

The rearrangement uses TRBV18 and TRBJ1-1. From germline, CDR1 is KGHSH and CDR2 LQKENI. The CDR3 has 14 amino acids. The CDR3 loop is CASSPLNMNTEAFF.

The CDR3 sequence: CAISESTSGTNEQFF. This chain connects TRBV10-3 to TRBJ2-1; TCRdb's D call, TRBD2, is unchecked because there is no DNA. The CDR3 totals 15 residues. CDR1 and CDR2 (germline): ENHRY, SYGVKD.

This chain uses TRBV6-1 with TRBJ2-2; without DNA, the TCRdb call of TRBD1 cannot be checked. The CDR3 is 18 residues long. Germline-derived CDR1 and CDR2 are MNHNS and SASEGT. The CDR3 loop reads CASSRDRGPISNTGELFF.

The chain recombines TRBV20-1 with TRBJ2-1. Germline lookup yields CDR1 DFQATT and CDR2 SNEGSKA (reference sequence). The CDR3 runs 11 residues. The CDR3 sequence: CSASGYNEQFF.

V gene TRBV20-1 combines with J gene TRBJ2-2. Per the germline V gene, CDR1 is DFQATT and CDR2 is SNEGSKA (reference sequence). CDR3 length: 15 residues. CDR3 protein: CSALQGTPNTGELFF.

This sequence joins TRBV5-4 and TRBJ2-3. Germline V gene lookup returns CDR1 SGHNT and CDR2 YYREEE (reference sequence). CDR3 length: 12 amino acids. The CDR3: CASSLSSDTQYF.

V is TRBV15 and J is TRBJ2-5; the TCRdb call, TRBD1, lacks DNA for checking. The CDR3 has 14 amino acids. Germline CDR1 reads LNHNV; CDR2 reads YYDKDF (reference sequence). This CDR3 reads CATSRTTGEETQYF.

V gene TRBV20-1 combines with J gene TRBJ1-1; checking the TCRdb D call of TRBD1 is not possible without DNA. The germline CDR1 and CDR2 sequences are DFQATT and SNEGSKA (reference sequence). This CDR3 spans 14 amino acids. CDR3 amino acids: CSARVPTGDTEAFF.

The rearrangement joins TRBV4-3 to TRBJ2-1; the TCRdb call, TRBD2, lacks DNA for checking. The CDR3 extends over 15 amino acids. Per the germline V gene, CDR1 is LGHNA and CDR2 is YSLEER. CDR3 residues: CASSQDRLVVNEQFF.

The chain combines TRBV6-5 with TRBJ2-1; TCRdb selects TRBD2, and the lack of DNA leaves this call unchecked. CDR1 and CDR2 (germline): MNHEY, SVGAGI. There are 17 residues in the CDR3. The CDR3 loop is CASSYSRRGLDYDEQFF.

The J gene is TRBJ2-1, the V gene TRBV28. Per the germline V gene, CDR1 is MDHEN and CDR2 is SYDVKM. This CDR3 is built from 16 residues. The CDR3 spells CASRSNSGNSYNEQFF.

V usage is TRBV28 and J usage is TRBJ2-1; TCRdb proposes TRBD1, but this gene call is untestable without DNA. Germline V gene sequence: CDR1 MDHEN, CDR2 SYDVKM. The CDR3 is 17 residues long. CDR3 region: CASSFRGSRGGTLEQFF.

The rearrangement uses TRBV11-2 and TRBJ1-4; the D gene TCRdb calls, TRBD1, cannot be checked with no DNA. This CDR3 has 14 amino acids. Germline CDR1 reads SGHAT; CDR2 reads FQNNGV. The CDR3 is CASSPGTNSEKLFF.

The chain is built from TRBV11-2 and TRBJ2-5; checking the TCRdb D call of TRBD2 is not possible without DNA. The CDR3 is made up of 15 amino acids. Per the germline V gene, CDR1 is SGHAT and CDR2 is FQNNGV. The CDR3 sequence: CASSPSGGRFGTQYF.